These 6 T cell receptor beta chains were sequenced from one sample in a study of blood T cell repertoires in COVID-19. TCRdb's copy holds only in-frame clones and misses some; the assay was immunoSEQ multiplex PCR. Of approximately 190,000 clones listed, about 86% are singletons. Sequenced input: PBMCs or T cells enriched from blood (not recorded which). Receptor source: a woman aged 40-49 years in a cohort exposed to, infected with or recovered from COVID-19 (not recorded which).

V gene TRBV2 combines with J gene TRBJ1-2; D gene ambiguous. Between the trimmed V and J ends, which lost 10 bases and 0 bases, there was a span of 12 bases. This CDR3 region has 13 residues. Germline V gene sequence: CDR1 SNHLY, CDR2 FYNNEI. Here the CDR3 DNA reads TGTGCCATCCGGGAACAAACTAACTATGGCTACACCTTC. Protein: CAIREQTNYGYTF.

The chain combines TRBV11-2 with TRBJ1-1, with D possibly TRBD1 on 6 matching bases. This CDR3 comprises 15 residues. Germline CDR1 reads SGHAT; CDR2 reads FQNNGV. V lost 4 bases and J lost 6, with 18 bases in between. The CDR3 protein is CASSWLAGASAEAFF. Written as DNA, the CDR3 is TGTGCCAGCAGCTGGCTTGCGGGGGCGTCTGCTGAAGCTTTCTTT.

Remarks on this clone: The junction and the germline gene differ at one end; a read error may be behind it. This chain links TRBV10-1 with TRBJ1-1; a possible D gene is TRBD1 (6 bases). This CDR3 spans 13 amino acids. Germline values: CDR1 WNHNN, CDR2 SYGVQD (reference sequence). CDR3 amino acids: CASSAGVKTEAFF. The CDR3 DNA sequence: TGCGCCAGCAGTGCAGGGGTGAAAACTGAAGCTTTCTTT.

This clone was picked up one time. V gene TRBV2 combines with J gene TRBJ2-3; 9 bases match TRBD1. Germline V gene lookup returns CDR1 SNHLY and CDR2 FYNNEI. The CDR3 extends over 15 amino acids. The V and J ends lost 6 bases and 4 bases, in that order; junction bases with no gene match: 8. The CDR3 reads CASSPDRGNADTQYF. The CDR3, as DNA: TGTGCCAGCAGCCCGGACAGGGGTAACGCAGATACGCAGTATTTT.

The J gene is TRBJ2-5, the V gene TRBV12-3 or TRBV12-4; D remains unclear. The CDR3 runs to 13 residues. The V end was cut by 5 bases, the J end by 1 base, with 8 bases between. DNA of the CDR3: TGTGCCAGCAGTCCGAGCACCCAAGAGACCCAGTACTTC. This codes for CASSPSTQETQYF.

V and J are TRBV7-9 and TRBJ2-1, with 7 bases aligning to TRBD1. The CDR3 loop spans 15 amino acids. CDR1 and CDR2 (germline): SEHNR, FQNEAQ (reference sequence). Germline trimming cut 5 bases from V and 3 bases from J; bases unmatched to any gene: 7. The CDR3 region has the DNA TGTGCCAGCAGCCAGGTCGGGACAGTCTACAATGAGCAGTTCTTC. Translating it yields CASSQVGTVYNEQFF.